This passage covers 26 T cell receptor beta chains from one sample sequenced in a study of tissue T cells after allogeneic stem cell transplantation. Method: immunoSEQ multiplex PCR; TCRdb's copy keeps in-frame clones and lacks some. The table has roughly 4,000 clones, approximately 60% seen once. Time point noted: mouse harvest day 7 after allogeneic transplant. The graft held 10^6 splenic CD5+ T cells and 10^7 T-cell-depleted bone marrow cells. Sequenced sample: spleen. The origin of the receptors is a female BALB/c mouse given C57BL/6 T cells with graft-versus-host disease after an allogeneic hematopoietic cell transplant.

As concerns this clone: Genes and germline are mouse. The read terminates 1 residue ahead of where the CDR3 ends, so the germline J gene completes it. The gene calls are TRBV26 and TRBJ2-4, with unresolved D. CDR3 length equals 14 residues. Germline loops: CDR1 KGHPV, CDR2 FQNQEV (reference sequence). Trimming removed 3 bases from V and 0 bases from J, with 7 bases in between. The CDR3 is CASSLPGSQNTLYF. The CDR3 DNA, read in part, is TGTGCCAGCAGTCTTCCGGGGAGTCAAAACACCTTGTAC.

With regard to this clone: Mouse gene names and germline throughout. The read ends 1 residue shy of where the CDR3 ends; the end is completed using the germline J gene. The rearrangement links TRBV20 to TRBJ1-3; D is perhaps TRBD1 (6 bases). The CDR3 runs to 15 residues. Looked up from germline, CDR1 is GFQATS and CDR2 is STVNSAI. V was clipped by 1 base and J by 3 bases, with 13 bases between them. The part of the CDR3 DNA that was read is TGTGGTGCTAGGGTCCGGGACAATTATGGAAATACGCTCTAT. It yields the protein CGARVRDNYGNTLY. The full CDR3 sequence reads CGARVRDNYGNTLYF.

This clone has a handful of counts. Gene labels here are mouse ones. The CDR3 extends 1 residue past the end of the read, so its final part is completed from the germline J gene. The chain recombines TRBV29 with TRBJ2-7; no clear D gene. The V and J ends lost 3 bases and 3 bases respectively, with 3 bases between them. This CDR3 region has 11 residues. Germline V gene data show CDR1 as MSHET and CDR2 as SYDVDS. Partial CDR3 DNA: TGTGCTAGCAGTTTTGGCTATGAACAGTAC. Translating it yields CASSFGYEQY. The entire CDR3 protein reads CASSFGYEQYF.

This clone has more than one count but fewer than ten. Gene names follow the mouse nomenclature. The read falls 1 residue short of the CDR3 end, and the missing part is taken from the germline J gene. This chain connects TRBV16 to TRBJ2-7; D may be TRBD1 (5 bases). There are 12 residues in the CDR3. Germline V gene data show CDR1 as SGHSA and CDR2 as FRNQAP. Trimming stripped 3 bases from V and 4 bases from J, with 7 bases between. The covered CDR3 bases are TGTGCAAGCAGCTTCAGGGTTTATGAACAGTAC. It yields the protein CASSFRVYEQY. The entire CDR3 sequence reads CASSFRVYEQYF.

With respect to this clone: Each gene name is a mouse one. CDR3: CASSLGTGGYAEQFF. Incomplete CDR3 DNA: TGTGCCAGCAGTTTGGGGACAGGGGGCTATGCTGAGCAGTTC. The genes are TRBV14 and TRBJ2-1; 11 nucleotides align to TRBD1. The read comes to an end 1 residue before the CDR3 does, leaving the germline J gene to fill in the end. The CDR3 has 15 amino acids. Germline CDR1 SGHDT, CDR2 FRDEAV. V gave up 2 bases and J gave up 3 bases; unmatched junction bases: 1.

In this sample, this clone turned up a few times. The listed genes are named as in mouse. The missing CDR3 end, 1 residue past where the read stops, is filled in from the germline J gene. The chain uses TRBV20 and TRBJ1-1; 10 nucleotides agree with TRBD1. Germline assignment: CDR1 GFQATS and CDR2 STVNSAI. V trimming: 0 bases; J trimming: 4 bases; junction bases outside the gene matches: 5. CDR3 length: 15 amino acids. CDR3 protein: CGAREQTGGGTEVFF. CDR3 DNA, as far as it was read: TGTGGTGCTAGGGAACAGACAGGGGGCGGCACAGAAGTCTTC.

About this clone: The gene symbols are mouse symbols. From the germline J gene comes the end of the CDR3, since the read stops 1 residue before it. The rearrangement uses TRBV12-2 and TRBJ1-5; 8 positions agree with TRBD1. This CDR3 comprises 14 residues. V trimming: 1 base; J trimming: 9 bases; junction bases outside the gene matches: 7. Germline V gene lookup returns CDR1 SGHLS and CDR2 HYDKME. The CDR3 DNA, read in part, is TGTGCCAGCTCTCTGCAGGGGGCGGAGGGGGCTCCGCTT. Encoded protein: CASSLQGAEGAPL. The CDR3, in full, reads CASSLQGAEGAPLF.

In regard to this clone: These gene names are mouse names. The read ends 1 residue before the CDR3 terminus; that terminus is restored from the germline J gene. V is TRBV26 and J is TRBJ2-7; no clear D. The V and J ends lost 0 bases and 7 bases respectively, with 4 bases between them. The germline CDR1 and CDR2 sequences are KGHPV and FQNQEV (reference sequence). The CDR3 has 11 residues. The CDR3 reads CASSLSWEQYF. The DNA read from the CDR3 is TGTGCCAGCAGTCTGTCGTGGGAACAGTAC.

This clone appeared a few times. The germline and genes are mouse ones. The read ends 1 residue before the CDR3 terminus; that terminus is restored from the germline J gene. The genes are TRBV26 and TRBJ1-2; D uncertain. V was pared by 4 bases and J by 5 bases, with 5 bases between. Germline V gene sequence: CDR1 KGHPV, CDR2 FQNQEV (reference sequence). This CDR3 has 11 amino acids. CDR3 amino acids: CASSQGSDYTF. The sequenced CDR3 bases are TGTGCCAGCAGTCAGGGATCCGACTACACC. The full variable domain, in which reference TRBV26 and TRBJ1-2 provide the parts outside the CDR3, is NSKVIQTPRYLVKGQGQKAKMRCIPEKGHPVVFWYQQNKNNEFKFLINFQNQEVLQQIDMTEKRFSAECPSNSPCSLEIQSSEAGDSALYLCASSQGSDYTFGSGTRLLVI.

This clone was observed a handful of times. The germline and genes are mouse ones. Sequencing ends 1 residue short of the CDR3 end; the germline J gene provides the rest. Other DNA sequences in the sample encode the same CDR3. The gene calls are TRBV13-2 and TRBJ2-5, with 9 nucleotides matching TRBD2. CDR1 is NNHNN, CDR2 SYGAGS, per germline (reference sequence). CDR3 length equals 16 residues. V lost 2 bases, J lost 0 bases, and 4 bases stayed unmatched. The CDR3 spells CASGEGLGINQDTQYF. Partial CDR3 DNA: TGTGCCAGCGGTGAAGGACTGGGGATTAACCAAGACACCCAGTAC.

Worth noting for this clone: Mouse names are used for the genes. The read ends 1 residue before the CDR3 terminus; that terminus is restored from the germline J gene. The chain combines TRBV23 with TRBJ2-1; whether TRBD2, the table's D call, matches the DNA was not checked. This CDR3 contains 16 residues. Germline values: CDR1 KGHTA, CDR2 FQNQQP. Incomplete CDR3 DNA: TGCTCCAGCAGCCAACTGGGGGGTTATAACTATGCTGAGCAGTTC. Translation gives CSSSQLGGYNYAEQF. The whole CDR3 protein is CSSSQLGGYNYAEQFF.

This clone was counted only a few times. Gene names are the mouse ones. Coverage ceases 1 residue before the CDR3 finishes, and the germline J gene fills in the end. The rearrangement uses TRBV13-2 and TRBJ2-5, with 7 bases fitting TRBD2. V shed 2 bases and J 3 bases; nucleotides not matched to a gene: 3. The CDR3 spans 14 residues. CDR1 is NNHNN and CDR2 is SYGAGS in the germline V gene (reference sequence). The CDR3 protein is CASGERLGQDTQYF. CDR3 bases read: TGTGCCAGCGGTGAAAGACTGGGTCAAGACACCCAGTAC.

Comments on this clone: Any gene name here is a mouse gene name. The observed sequence ends 1 residue before the CDR3 terminus, with the missing tail filled in from the germline J gene. V usage is TRBV3 and J usage is TRBJ1-4; D possibly corresponds to TRBD1 (5 bases). Deletions cut 5 bases from V and 3 bases from J, with 13 bases between. The CDR3 totals 15 residues. Germline V gene sequence: CDR1 SNHLY, CDR2 FYNGKV (reference sequence). CDR3 DNA (partial): TGTGCCAGCAGCCCCCCCCAGGGAACCAACGAAAGATTATTT. This sequence encodes CASSPPQGTNERLF. The CDR3, in full, reads CASSPPQGTNERLFF.

Remarks on this clone: The gene symbols are mouse symbols. The sequence runs out 1 residue before the end of the CDR3; the remainder is reconstructed from the germline J gene. The V gene is TRBV13-2, the J gene TRBJ2-2; 10 positions match TRBD1. CDR1 and CDR2 from the germline V gene are NNHNN and SYGAGS (reference sequence). This CDR3 region has 16 residues. Germline trimming cut 0 bases from V and 2 bases from J; bases unmatched to any gene: 1. CDR3 sequence reads: CASGDVTGGNTGQLYF. The DNA read from the CDR3 is TGTGCCAGCGGTGATGTGACAGGGGGCAACACCGGGCAGCTCTAC.

Concerning this clone: Gene and germline names: mouse. The read ends 1 residue early relative to the CDR3; the germline J gene fills the gap. The chain joins TRBV17 to TRBJ2-5; D is unresolved. V was trimmed by 1 base and J by 4 bases, leaving 6 bases between them. CDR1 is MNHDT and CDR2 is YYDKIL in the germline V gene. The CDR3 is 13 amino acids. The DNA read from the CDR3 is TGTGCTAGCAGTAGAGGGTGGAAAGACACCCAGTAC. Protein: CASSRGWKDTQY. The full CDR3 is CASSRGWKDTQYF.

A single count supports this clone. Gene labels here are mouse ones. The read falls 1 residue short of the CDR3 end, and the missing part is taken from the germline J gene. The rearrangement links TRBV26 to TRBJ1-4; weak D call: TRBD1 (6 bases). Looked up from germline, CDR1 is KGHPV and CDR2 is FQNQEV (reference sequence). V lost 4 bases to trimming and J lost 3 bases, with 12 bases between them. This CDR3 has 15 amino acids. Partial CDR3 DNA: TGTGCCAGCAGTCCTCCGGGACATACCAACGAAAGATTATTT. Protein: CASSPPGHTNERLF. The entire CDR3 protein reads CASSPPGHTNERLFF. The full variable domain, with the rest looked up from reference TRBV26 and TRBJ1-4, is NSKVIQTPRYLVKGQGQKAKMRCIPEKGHPVVFWYQQNKNNEFKFLINFQNQEVLQQIDMTEKRFSAECPSNSPCSLEIQSSEAGDSALYLCASSPPGHTNERLFFGHGTKLSVL.

Of note for this clone: Gene labels here are mouse ones. The CDR3 end is not reached by the read, which stops 1 residue before it; the germline J gene fills it in. The chain employs TRBV31 and TRBJ1-3; 9 nucleotides match TRBD1. CDR1 and CDR2 (germline): GKSSPN, SITVG. The V gene end was trimmed by 3 bases and the J gene end by 12 bases; junction bases not matched to a gene: 3. This CDR3 has 11 residues. The sequenced part of the CDR3 DNA is TGTGCCTGGAGACCGGGACAGGGGCTCTAT. It codes for CAWRPGQGLY. The whole CDR3 reads CAWRPGQGLYF.

A single count supports this clone. Gene names are mouse gene names. Sequencing ends 1 residue short of the CDR3 end; the germline J gene provides the rest. The chain carries TRBV13-3 and TRBJ2-1; TRBD2 matches 7 bases. Germline V lookup: CDR1 NNHDY, CDR2 SYVADS. V was clipped by 2 bases and J by 4 bases; unmatched bases: 3. This CDR3 region has 14 residues. Partial CDR3 DNA: TGTGCCAGCAGTGACACTGGGGAATATGCTGAGCAGTTC. Protein: CASSDTGEYAEQF. The whole CDR3 is CASSDTGEYAEQFF.

About this clone: The gene names given are mouse names. The read ends 1 residue shy of where the CDR3 ends; the end is completed using the germline J gene. The chain has TRBV2 and TRBJ1-4, with 9 bases fitting TRBD1. Germline CDR1 LGHNA, CDR2 YSYQKL. This CDR3 contains 15 residues. Germline trimming cut 4 bases from V and 6 bases from J; bases unmatched to any gene: 6. The CDR3 protein is CASSPGQGVDERLFF. The covered CDR3 bases are TGTGCCAGCAGCCCGGGACAGGGAGTCGACGAAAGATTATTT.

This clone is medium-sized. The genes and germline here are from mouse. The sequence runs out 1 residue before the end of the CDR3; the remainder is reconstructed from the germline J gene. The V and J genes are TRBV5 and TRBJ2-1; 11 nucleotides align to TRBD1. CDR3 length: 14 amino acids. With V trimmed by 4 bases and J by 7 bases, 3 bases remained unmatched. Germline V lookup: CDR1 LGHNA, CDR2 YNLKQL (reference sequence). The CDR3 DNA, read in part, is TGTGCCAGCAGCCCGGACAGGGGGCGGGCTGAGCAGTTC. This codes for CASSPDRGRAEQF. The complete CDR3 protein is CASSPDRGRAEQFF.

Turning to this clone: Gene names are mouse gene names. Read data end 1 residue before the CDR3 end; the end is taken from the germline J gene. This chain joins TRBV2 and TRBJ1-2, with a weak D call TRBD1 (6 bases). CDR1 and CDR2 (germline): LGHNA, YSYQKL. The CDR3 loop spans 14 amino acids. Trimming removed 0 bases at V and 1 base at J, with 6 bases between. The CDR3 sequence: CASSQDRGNSDYTF. The CDR3 DNA, read in part, is TGTGCCAGCAGCCAAGACAGGGGAAACTCCGACTACACC.

About this clone: Gene names follow the mouse nomenclature. The read halts 1 residue ahead of the CDR3 end, with the missing end drawn from the germline J gene. This chain connects TRBV13-3 to TRBJ2-7; perhaps D is TRBD1 or TRBD2 (5 bases each). V was trimmed by 5 bases and J by 3 bases, leaving 9 bases between them. The germline gives CDR1 NNHDY, CDR2 SYVADS. The CDR3 contains 12 residues. The part of the CDR3 DNA that was read is TGTGCCAGCAGGGGACGGCTCTATGAACAGTAC. It is translated as CASRGRLYEQY. The entire CDR3 reads CASRGRLYEQYF.

This clone was counted a few times. These gene names are mouse names. The read ends 1 residue before the CDR3 terminus; that terminus is restored from the germline J gene. The chain has TRBV16 and TRBJ2-5, with 8 bases fitting TRBD2. The ends lost 0 bases at V and 2 bases at J; junction bases unmatched: 4. The germline V gene encodes CDR1 SGHSA and CDR2 FRNQAP. The CDR3 sequence is 16 residues long. This chain's CDR3 is CASSLDRGGGQDTQYF. CDR3 bases read: TGTGCAAGCAGCTTAGATCGGGGGGGCGGCCAAGACACCCAGTAC.

Regarding this clone: Gene names refer to mouse genes. The read comes to an end 1 residue before the CDR3 does, leaving the germline J gene to fill in the end. V usage is TRBV14 and J usage is TRBJ2-4; 7 bases match TRBD2. The CDR3 is made up of 12 amino acids. Germline CDR1 reads SGHDT; CDR2 reads FRDEAV. The junction had 2 bases not matched to a gene; V was cut back by 4 bases and J by 6 bases. The chain's CDR3 is CASSRLGNTLYF. The sequenced CDR3 bases are TGTGCCAGCAGTCGACTGGGTAACACCTTGTAC. The whole variable domain, filled in from reference TRBV14 and TRBJ2-4, reads EAGVTQSPRYAVLQEGQAVSFWCDPISGHDTLYWYQQPRDQGPQLLVYFRDEAVIDNSQLPSDRFSAVRPKGTNSTLKIQSAKQGDTATYLCASSRLGNTLYFGAGTRLSVL.

This clone came up a few times. Genes here carry mouse names. The read falls 1 residue short of the CDR3 end, and the missing part is taken from the germline J gene. The V gene is TRBV19, the J gene TRBJ2-7; 9 bases line up with TRBD2. Per the germline V gene, CDR1 is FNHDT and CDR2 is SITEND (reference sequence). V shed 2 bases and J 3 bases; nucleotides not matched to a gene: 3. The CDR3 sequence is 14 residues long. Incomplete CDR3 DNA: TGTGCCAGCAGTATTGACTGGGGGCTCTATGAACAGTAC. Encoded protein: CASSIDWGLYEQY. The CDR3 reads in full as CASSIDWGLYEQYF.

On this clone itself: The genes are named according to mouse. Sequencing ends 1 residue short of the CDR3 end; the germline J gene provides the rest. The V call is TRBV13-3, the J call TRBJ2-4, with TRBD2 matching over 9 bases. Germline-derived CDR1 and CDR2 are NNHDY and SYVADS. This CDR3 has 15 amino acids. Unmatched junction bases numbered 4, after V lost 5 bases and J lost 0 bases. The CDR3 spells CASRGLGFSQNTLYF. The part of the CDR3 DNA that was read is TGTGCCAGCAGAGGACTGGGGTTTAGTCAAAACACCTTGTAC.